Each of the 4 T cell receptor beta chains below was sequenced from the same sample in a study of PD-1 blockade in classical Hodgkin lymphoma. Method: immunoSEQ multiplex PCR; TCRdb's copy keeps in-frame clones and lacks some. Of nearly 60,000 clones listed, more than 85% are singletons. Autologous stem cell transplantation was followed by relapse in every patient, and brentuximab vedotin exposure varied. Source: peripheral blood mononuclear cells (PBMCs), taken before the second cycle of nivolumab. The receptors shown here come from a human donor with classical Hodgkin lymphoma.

The CDR3 region has the DNA TGTGCCAGCAGCACTCAAAATCAGCCCCAGCATTTT. Translating it yields CASSTQNQPQHF. The chain couples TRBV7-9 to TRBJ1-5; no clear D gene. In germline, CDR1 is SEHNR, CDR2 FQNEAQ (reference sequence). The germline V and J ends were trimmed by 5 bases and 4 bases, with 6 bases remaining between them. This CDR3 spans 12 amino acids.

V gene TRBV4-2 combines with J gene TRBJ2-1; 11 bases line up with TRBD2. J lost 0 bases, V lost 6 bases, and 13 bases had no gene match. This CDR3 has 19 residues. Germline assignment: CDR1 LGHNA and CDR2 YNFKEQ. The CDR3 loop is CASSLIAGGPRSSYNEQFF. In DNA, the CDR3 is TGTGCCAGCAGTCTTATAGCGGGGGGGCCCCGGAGCTCCTACAATGAGCAGTTCTTC.

The CDR3 nucleotides read TGTGCCAGCAGCCTCGGACTAGCGGCCCACTCCTACGAGCAGTACTTC. Translated: CASSLGLAAHSYEQYF. This chain links TRBV7-8 with TRBJ2-7; TRBD2 matches at 10 bases. Per germline, CDR1 SGHVS and CDR2 FQNEAQ. Trimming removed 5 bases from V and 0 bases from J; junction bases left unmatched: 7. The CDR3 is 16 amino acids.

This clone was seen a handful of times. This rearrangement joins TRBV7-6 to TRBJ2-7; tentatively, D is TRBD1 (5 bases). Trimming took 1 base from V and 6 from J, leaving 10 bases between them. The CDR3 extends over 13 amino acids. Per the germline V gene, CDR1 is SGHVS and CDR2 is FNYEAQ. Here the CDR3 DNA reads TGTGCCAGCAGCTTAGAGGGGAATTCCGAGCAGTACTTC. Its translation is CASSLEGNSEQYF.